What follows describes a single T cell receptor (beta chain). Gene names follow the mouse nomenclature. The observed sequence ends 4 residues before the CDR3 terminus, with the missing tail filled in from the germline J gene. The data were obtained in a study of CD8+ T cells in alopecia areata. RNA extraction was followed by reverse transcription into cDNA, which acted as the sequencing template. Clones were read by immunoSEQ multiplex PCR, and TCRdb kept only the in-frame ones, dropping some. The sample yields 270,000 or so clones, without any singletons. Trimming took 4 bases from V and 0 from J, leaving 5 bases between them. The CDR3 covers 13 residues. Germline assignment: CDR1 LGHNA and CDR2 YNLKQL (reference sequence). On the basis of CD4, CD8alpha, NKG2D, NKG2ACE and other markers, pooled cutaneous lymph node cells were sorted.

Sequenced input: CD4+ T cells sorted from a lymph node. The receptor's source is a C3H/HeJ mouse with alopecia areata. MHC haplotype of the strain: H2-k. The V and J genes are TRBV5 and TRBJ2-3; no clear D. The CDR3 sequence: CASSPISAETLYF. CDR3 bases read: TGTGCCAGCAGCCCCATCAGTGCAGAA.